The clone carrying this T cell receptor (beta chain) was counted a few times. Its specificity is unknown. This PCR relied on a set of 60 Vbeta primers and 13 Jbeta primers. The table came from immunoSEQ multiplex PCR; TCRdb's copy has only in-frame clones and leaves some out. The repertoire consists of under 200,000 clones, with around 77% occurring once and the leading ten covering 2% to 2.5%. These data come from a study of cytomegalovirus exposure and HLA in healthy donors. Study overall: In an earlier analysis, around 120 million unique TCR beta sequences were found from about 179 million T cells. General study results and limits: A missense variant in DCLRE1C was later tied to TCR beta V- and J-gene trimming.

V dropped 6 bases and J dropped 0; count of bases not matched to a gene: 5. This CDR3 is 15 amino acids long. Germline CDR1 is SNHLY and CDR2 is FYNNEI. V usage is TRBV2 and J usage is TRBJ1-5, with 7 bases that match TRBD1. Sequences were obtained from PBMCs. This TCR came from a man in his 60s in good health and CMV-seronegative. The CDR3 loop is CASSYRGFSNQPQHF. In nucleotides, the CDR3 is TGTGCCAGCAGCTACAGGGGCTTTAGCAATCAGCCCCAGCATTTT.